Shown below are 29 T cell receptor beta chains from a single sample sequenced in a study of blood T cell repertoires in COVID-19. Repertoires were generated with immunoSEQ multiplex PCR, while TCRdb's copy carries only in-frame clones and drops some. The table has about 150,000 clones, around 84% seen once. The sample taken for sequencing was peripheral blood. The origin of the receptors is a woman aged 45 to 65 in a cohort sampled during active or convalescent COVID-19.

The V and J genes are TRBV6-6 and TRBJ1-3; perhaps TRBD1 as D (5 bases). The V gene's germline CDR1 is MNHNY and CDR2 SVGAGI (reference sequence). V lost 5 bases, J lost 8 bases, and 22 bases lay in between. The CDR3 contains 16 residues. CDR3 region: CASSRTGVSFGDTIYF. The CDR3 DNA reads TGTGCCAGCAGTCGAACAGGCGTTTCTTTTGGGGACACCATATATTTT.

The rearrangement uses TRBV18 and TRBJ1-4, with D tentatively TRBD1 (6 bases). CDR1 and CDR2 from the germline V gene are KGHSH and LQKENI. Trimming took off 6 bases at V and 7 bases at J, with 15 bases between the two ends. The CDR3 contains 14 residues. The CDR3 DNA reads TGTGCCAGCTCGCCGCCAGGGGTTAGTGAAAAACTGTTTTTT. Amino acids: CASSPPGVSEKLFF.

The chain carries TRBV7-2 and TRBJ2-5; the D gene is possibly TRBD2 (6 bases). Trimming removed 6 bases at V and 7 bases at J, with 15 bases between. This CDR3 spans 13 amino acids. Germline loops: CDR1 SGHTA, CDR2 FQGNSA. CDR3 sequence: CASSPALGGTQYF. CDR3 bases: TGTGCCAGCAGTCCCGCCCTCGGGGGGACCCAGTACTTC. Looking up the rest from reference TRBV7-2 and TRBJ2-5 gives the full variable domain: GAGVSQSPSNKVTEKGKDVELRCDPISGHTALYWYRQSLGQGLEFLIYFQGNSAPDKSGLPSDRFSAERTGGSVSTLTIQRTQQEDSAVYLCASSPALGGTQYFGPGTRLLVL.

The rearrangement uses TRBV25-1 and TRBJ1-2, with 12 bases aligning to TRBD1. Germline V gives CDR1 MGHDK, CDR2 SYGVNS. Unmatched junction bases numbered 8, after V lost 1 base and J lost 8 bases. The CDR3 contains 16 residues. CDR3 sequence reads: CASSESGDRGRRGYTF. The CDR3, as DNA: TGTGCCAGCAGTGAATCGGGGGACAGGGGGCGTCGGGGCTACACCTTC.

V is TRBV20-1 and J is TRBJ2-7, with TRBD2 matching over 8 bases. V lost 3 bases and J lost 0; bases outside the gene matches: 7. The V gene's germline CDR1 is DFQATT and CDR2 SNEGSKA (reference sequence). CDR3 length equals 15 residues. DNA of the CDR3: TGCAGTGCTAGTGGATCTAGCGGGTACTCCTACGAGCAGTACTTC. It specifies CSASGSSGYSYEQYF.

The chain is built from TRBV2 and TRBJ2-3, with TRBD2 matching 10 bases. V was pared by 6 bases and J by 3 bases, with 3 bases of the junction left unmatched. Germline loops: CDR1 SNHLY, CDR2 FYNNEI. The CDR3 extends over 14 amino acids. CDR3 nucleotide sequence: TGTGCCAGCAGCAAGACTAGCGGGACAGATACGCAGTATTTT. Encoded protein: CASSKTSGTDTQYF.

This clone showed up just once. The gene calls are TRBV15 and TRBJ2-3, with TRBD2 matching 15 bases. The CDR3 extends over 14 amino acids. J lost 6 bases, V lost 8 bases, and 3 bases had no gene match. Germline values: CDR1 LNHNV, CDR2 YYDKDF (reference sequence). In DNA, the CDR3 is TGTGCCACCCGGACTAGCGGGGGGGATGATACGCAGTATTTT. It specifies CATRTSGGDDTQYF. Supplemented by reference TRBV15 and TRBJ2-3, the full variable domain reads DAMVIQNPRYQVTQFGKPVTLSCSQTLNHNVMYWYQQKSSQAPKLLFHYYDKDFNNEADTPDNFQSRRPNTSFCFLDIRSPGLGDTAMYLCATRTSGGDDTQYFGPGTRLTVL.

The DNA for the CDR3 is TGTGCCAGCAGTTACAGCGGGGGGGCCCCAGAGACCCAGTACTTC. The encoded protein is CASSYSGGAPETQYF. The chain combines TRBV6-2 or TRBV6-3 with TRBJ2-5; 10 nucleotides agree with TRBD2. The germline CDR1 and CDR2 sequences are MNHEY and SVGEGT. This CDR3 is built from 15 residues. The ends lost 2 bases at V and 4 bases at J; junction bases unmatched: 4.

This clone was observed once. The CDR3 sequence is CASSLALLAGRLHEQFF. The CDR3 DNA follows: TGTGCCAGCAGCCTAGCCCTACTAGCGGGGCGTCTCCATGAGCAGTTCTTC. The chain recombines TRBV5-6 with TRBJ2-1, with 10 bases aligning to TRBD2. Unmatched junction bases numbered 15, after V lost 4 bases and J lost 8 bases. The CDR3 sequence is 17 residues long. CDR1 SGHDT and CDR2 YYEEEE come from the germline V gene.

The chain uses TRBV7-6 and TRBJ2-1, with D perhaps matching TRBD2 (6 bases). CDR1 and CDR2 from the germline V gene are SGHVS and FNYEAQ. Between the trimmed V and J ends, which lost 5 bases and 0 bases, there was a span of 20 bases. The CDR3 runs 18 residues. CDR3 nucleotides: TGTGCCAGCAGCCCTAAAGGGTCCGGGGAGGTCTCCTACAATGAGCAGTTCTTC. Its protein is CASSPKGSGEVSYNEQFF.

The chain is built from TRBV5-6 and TRBJ2-5; 8 positions agree with TRBD2. V lost 1 base and J lost 4; bases outside the gene matches: 3. In germline, CDR1 is SGHDT, CDR2 YYEEEE. The CDR3 sequence is 14 residues long. The chain's CDR3 is CASSLWGTRETQYF. CDR3 DNA sequence: TGTGCCAGCAGCTTGTGGGGGACTAGAGAGACCCAGTACTTC.

This clone is a singleton in its sample. V gene TRBV4-2 combines with J gene TRBJ2-4; 12 nucleotides agree with TRBD2. The CDR3 totals 18 residues. Germline trimming cut 0 bases from V and 3 bases from J; bases unmatched to any gene: 6. From germline, CDR1 is LGHNA and CDR2 YNFKEQ. This CDR3 is CASSQDPSGGAFKNIQYF. In nucleotides, the CDR3 is TGTGCCAGCAGCCAAGATCCTAGCGGGGGGGCGTTCAAAAACATTCAGTACTTC.

The chain carries TRBV4-3 and TRBJ2-7, with 7 positions matching TRBD1. V lost 0 bases, J lost 3 bases, and 5 bases stayed unmatched. The CDR3 extends over 15 amino acids. The V gene's germline CDR1 is LGHNA and CDR2 YSLEER. The CDR3 here is CASSQDTGDDYEQYF. CDR3 nucleotides: TGCGCCAGCAGCCAAGATACAGGGGACGACTACGAGCAGTACTTC.

This clone occurred a few times. V gene TRBV12-5 combines with J gene TRBJ1-2; D ambiguous. This CDR3 contains 13 residues. Germline V lookup: CDR1 LGHNT, CDR2 FRNRAP. The V gene lost 5 bases and the J gene lost 4 bases, with 11 bases spanning the gap. This chain's CDR3 is CASGADGGYGYTF. CDR3 sequence (DNA): TGTGCTAGTGGTGCCGACGGCGGCTATGGCTACACCTTC.

The chain is built from TRBV5-1 and TRBJ2-3; 12 positions match TRBD2. The CDR3 sequence is 17 residues long. Looked up from germline, CDR1 is SGHRS and CDR2 is YFSETQ. V dropped 1 base and J dropped 1; count of bases not matched to a gene: 4. DNA for the CDR3: TGCGCCAGCAGCTTGCTGTCTAGCGGGGGGGGCACAGATACGCAGTATTTT. Protein sequence: CASSLLSSGGGTDTQYF.

This clone turned up a few times. V usage is TRBV7-9 and J usage is TRBJ2-7; 8 positions match TRBD1. Germline CDR1 is SEHNR and CDR2 is FQNEAQ (reference sequence). V shed 5 bases and J 1 base; nucleotides not matched to a gene: 4. The CDR3 has 14 residues. This CDR3 is CASSPRDRSYEQYF. The CDR3 DNA follows: TGTGCCAGCAGCCCCCGGGACAGGTCCTACGAGCAGTACTTC.

CDR3 residues: CASSLQGAGTEAFF. CDR3 DNA sequence: TGTGCCAGCAGCTTACAGGGGGCAGGGACTGAAGCTTTCTTT. This sequence joins TRBV5-5 and TRBJ1-1, with 9 bases lining up with TRBD1. With V trimmed by 2 bases and J by 5 bases, 4 bases remained unmatched. Germline CDR1 and CDR2: SGHKS and YYEKEE (reference sequence). This CDR3 comprises 14 residues.

This chain links TRBV19 with TRBJ1-2; the D is unclear. V lost 6 bases and J 4 bases, leaving 15 bases between the germline ends. This CDR3 region has 14 residues. CDR1 and CDR2 (germline): LNHDA, SQIVND (reference sequence). CDR3: CASRIQVVGYGYTF. CDR3 in DNA: TGTGCCAGTAGAATTCAGGTGGTTGGCTATGGCTACACCTTC.

This chain uses TRBV7-9 with TRBJ2-7, with D maybe TRBD1 (6 bases). The CDR3 has 14 residues. Germline CDR1 is SEHNR and CDR2 is FQNEAQ (reference sequence). The V gene lost 8 bases and the J gene lost 2 bases, with 16 bases spanning the gap. As DNA, the CDR3 is TGTGCCAGCGGTCCCGGGACAAGTACCTACGAGCAGTACTTC. This gives the protein CASGPGTSTYEQYF.

The rearrangement joins TRBV11-2 to TRBJ2-1; 16 nucleotides line up with TRBD2. With V trimmed by 4 bases and J by 5 bases, 5 bases remained unmatched. The CDR3 consists of 17 residues. From germline, CDR1 is SGHAT and CDR2 FQNNGV. The CDR3 is CASSSGTSGGANNEQFF. The DNA for the CDR3 is TGTGCCAGCAGCTCCGGGACTAGCGGGGGGGCCAACAATGAGCAGTTCTTC.

The rearrangement joins TRBV30 to TRBJ2-1, with TRBD1 as a possible D gene (5 bases). Germline values: CDR1 GTSNPN, CDR2 SVGIG (reference sequence). V lost 0 bases to trimming and J lost 11 bases, with 11 bases between them. This CDR3 is 12 amino acids long. The CDR3 is CAWSVLGRQQFF. Written as DNA, the CDR3 is TGTGCCTGGAGTGTATTGGGGCGACAGCAGTTCTTC.

This clone was detected only once. The CDR3 here is CASGSGTGRSQTQYF. In DNA form, the CDR3 reads TGTGCTAGTGGCTCCGGGACAGGGCGTTCGCAGACCCAGTACTTC. This sequence joins TRBV12-5 and TRBJ2-5; 9 bases fit TRBD1. CDR3 size: 15 residues. V trimming: 6 bases; J trimming: 6 bases; junction bases outside the gene matches: 11. The germline gives CDR1 LGHNT, CDR2 FRNRAP.

In DNA, the CDR3 is TGTGCCAGCAAATCAGGGGCGGGAGATACGCAGTATTTT. Encoded protein: CASKSGAGDTQYF. J is TRBJ2-3 and V is TRBV2, with D possibly being TRBD1 (6 bases). Germline CDR1 reads SNHLY; CDR2 reads FYNNEI. The length of the CDR3 is 13 residues. Trimming removed 7 bases at V and 5 bases at J, with 13 bases between.

V and J are TRBV7-9 and TRBJ2-1; TRBD2 agrees at 7 bases. V shed 6 bases and J 7 bases; nucleotides not matched to a gene: 9. Germline CDR1 and CDR2: SEHNR and FQNEAQ (reference sequence). This CDR3 has 14 amino acids. The CDR3 nucleotides are TGTGCCAGCAGGCCTAAGCGGGGAGGGAATGAGCAGTTCTTC. Protein: CASRPKRGGNEQFF.

This clone was seen a few times. V usage is TRBV18 and J usage is TRBJ1-1, with a weak D call TRBD1 (6 bases). Germline CDR1 KGHSH, CDR2 LQKENI. The length of the CDR3 is 15 residues. Trimming took off 2 bases at V and 5 bases at J, with 15 bases between the two ends. CDR3 coding DNA: TGTGCCAGCTCACCAAGGGGGACCTTGGGTACTGAAGCTTTCTTT. Its protein is CASSPRGTLGTEAFF.

This clone was seen a single time. The rearrangement links TRBV29-1 to TRBJ1-1; TRBD1 might be the D (5 bases). The CDR3 consists of 15 residues. Germline V gene sequence: CDR1 SQVTM, CDR2 ANQGSEA. Deletions cut 3 bases from V and 4 bases from J, with 18 bases between. The CDR3 loop is CSVEPQAGLITEAFF. The CDR3 nucleotides are TGCAGCGTTGAGCCACAGGCAGGGTTGATCACTGAAGCTTTCTTT.

V is TRBV6-5 and J is TRBJ1-1, with a weak D call TRBD1 (6 bases). The CDR3 covers 13 residues. The V and J ends lost 6 bases and 3 bases respectively, with 11 bases between them. Per germline, CDR1 MNHEY and CDR2 SVGAGI. The CDR3 loop reads CASRPNRDTEAFF. As DNA, the CDR3 is TGTGCCAGCAGACCTAACAGGGACACTGAAGCTTTCTTT.

This chain uses TRBV7-6 with TRBJ2-2; TRBD1 might be the D (5 bases). V was clipped by 4 bases and J by 1 base, with 13 bases between them. CDR3 length: 16 residues. Germline CDR1 and CDR2: SGHVS and FNYEAQ. CDR3 DNA sequence: TGTGCCAGCAGCTCACAGGCTCTGCAGAACACCGGGGAGCTGTTTTTT. The encoded protein is CASSSQALQNTGELFF.

The chain couples TRBV9 to TRBJ1-2; 8 bases agree with TRBD1. The germline gives CDR1 SGDLS, CDR2 YYNGEE. CDR3 size: 16 residues. Trimming cost V 1 base and J 0 bases; bases outside gene matches: 5. The CDR3 DNA sequence: TGTGCCAGCAGCGTATACCAGGGGGCTTCTAACTATGGCTACACCTTC. It specifies CASSVYQGASNYGYTF.